What follows are 32 T cell receptor beta chains derived from one specimen sequenced in a study of blood T cell repertoires in COVID-19. Generated by immunoSEQ multiplex PCR, the TCRdb table keeps only in-frame clones and is missing some. The sample shows over 25,000 clones, about 92% of them seen only once. The sample taken for sequencing was peripheral blood. The source is a man aged 70 or older with active or convalescent COVID-19.

In its sample, this clone was seen a few times. The J gene is TRBJ2-2, the V gene TRBV3-1 (or the pseudogene TRBV3-2); 12 bases align to TRBD1. V shed 3 bases and J 6 bases; nucleotides not matched to a gene: 2. The CDR3 spans 15 residues. Germline values: CDR1 LGHDT, CDR2 YNNKEL (reference sequence). This CDR3 is CASSHRDRGPGELFF. CDR3 DNA: TGTGCCAGCAGCCACCGGGACAGGGGGCCCGGGGAGCTGTTTTTT.

The chain joins TRBV14 to TRBJ2-1, with D perhaps matching TRBD2 (5 bases). With 1 base removed from V and 5 bases from J, the gap between germline ends came to 12 bases. Germline V gives CDR1 SGHDN, CDR2 FVKESK. The CDR3 sequence is 15 residues long. The CDR3, as DNA: TGTGCCAGCAGCCAAGTAGAGACTACCAACAATGAGCAGTTCTTC. Translated: CASSQVETTNNEQFF.

The chain carries TRBV30 and TRBJ1-4, with unresolved D. Germline CDR1 reads GTSNPN; CDR2 reads SVGIG (reference sequence). Trimming removed 0 bases from V and 3 bases from J, with 5 bases in between. This CDR3 has 13 residues. CDR3 sequence reads: CAWSVRANEKLFF. CDR3 nucleotide sequence: TGTGCCTGGAGTGTACGGGCTAATGAAAAACTGTTTTTT.

This chain connects TRBV12-3 or TRBV12-4 to TRBJ1-3; no clear D gene. Trimming took off 8 bases at V and 5 bases at J, with 13 bases between the two ends. This CDR3 comprises 13 residues. CDR3 coding DNA: TGTGCCAGCTTGGGAGATTGGAGAAACACCATATATTTT. Its protein product is CASLGDWRNTIYF.

This chain connects TRBV10-1 to TRBJ1-1, with D maybe TRBD1 (5 bases). Trimming took off 6 bases at V and 1 base at J, with 9 bases between the two ends. The CDR3 loop spans 13 amino acids. The V gene's germline CDR1 is WNHNN and CDR2 SYGVQD (reference sequence). The CDR3 DNA sequence: TGCGCCAGCAGCTCACAGGAGAACACTGAAGCTTTCTTT. Translating gives CASSSQENTEAFF.

The chain links TRBV6-2 or TRBV6-3 to TRBJ2-1, with 7 positions matching TRBD2. Per germline, CDR1 MNHEY and CDR2 SVGEGT. The V gene end was trimmed by 2 bases and the J gene end by 4 bases; junction bases not matched to a gene: 5. This CDR3 has 15 amino acids. CDR3 in amino acids: CASSYTWEGYNEQFF. In nucleotides, the CDR3 is TGTGCCAGCAGTTACACGTGGGAGGGGTACAATGAGCAGTTCTTC.

The V gene is TRBV7-9, the J gene TRBJ1-5; no clear D. This CDR3 region has 14 residues. CDR1 and CDR2 (germline): SEHNR, FQNEAQ (reference sequence). V lost 1 base and J lost 7, with 11 bases in between. CDR3 sequence: CASSLGGVGQPQHF. The CDR3 bases are TGTGCCAGCAGCTTAGGGGGAGTTGGGCAGCCCCAGCATTTT.

This clone has only a few counts. The chain is built from TRBV18 and TRBJ2-7; D perhaps matches TRBD1 (5 bases). This CDR3 comprises 15 residues. Germline V gene data show CDR1 as KGHSH and CDR2 as LQKENI. V lost 1 base to trimming and J lost 1 base, with 11 bases between them. CDR3 DNA sequence: TGTGCCAGCTCACCACAGGGGCTGCCTTCCTACGAGCAGTACTTC. Translated, it gives CASSPQGLPSYEQYF.

The CDR3 nucleotides are TGTGCCAGCAGTTACACACCAGGTGAAGCTTTCTTT. This translates into CASSYTPGEAFF. The chain joins TRBV6-6 to TRBJ1-1, with D uncertain. The length of the CDR3 is 12 residues. The V and J ends lost 2 bases and 7 bases respectively, with 8 bases between them. Germline CDR1 reads MNHNY; CDR2 reads SVGAGI (reference sequence).

A word on this clone: One end of the junction varies from germline; a read error may be responsible. The chain employs TRBV19 and TRBJ2-5; 8 bases agree with TRBD1. In germline, CDR1 is LNHDA, CDR2 SQIVND (reference sequence). CDR3 length: 14 amino acids. The CDR3 reads CASSLDRGVETQYF. In DNA, the CDR3 is TGTGCCAGTAGTTTAGACAGGGGTGTGGAGACCCAGTACTTC.

The genes are TRBV12-3 or TRBV12-4 and TRBJ1-2, with TRBD1 identical over 9 bases. V lost 6 bases and J lost 4; bases outside the gene matches: 3. CDR3 length: 13 residues. CDR3 sequence (DNA): TGTGCCAGCAGCCGACAGGGGGGCTATGGCTACACCTTC. It is translated as CASSRQGGYGYTF.

The V gene is TRBV2, the J gene TRBJ2-5; the D is unclear. V lost 5 bases, J lost 4 bases, and 17 bases lay in between. The CDR3 has 15 amino acids. Looked up from germline, CDR1 is SNHLY and CDR2 is FYNNEI. In DNA form, the CDR3 reads TGTGCCAGCAGTTATTCTCCTTATACGGGAGAGACCCAGTACTTC. Translating it yields CASSYSPYTGETQYF.

This chain joins TRBV9 and TRBJ1-4, with 8 bases lining up with TRBD1. Germline CDR1 is SGDLS and CDR2 is YYNGEE. Trimming took 0 bases from V and 5 from J; bases not matched to a gene: 6. The CDR3 covers 16 residues. CDR3 protein: CASSVEGTGLNEKLFF. The CDR3 DNA reads as TGTGCCAGCAGCGTAGAAGGGACAGGCTTAAATGAAAAACTGTTTTTT.

The rearrangement joins TRBV3-1 (or the pseudogene TRBV3-2) to TRBJ2-3; tentative D call: TRBD2 (5 bases). Germline V gene lookup returns CDR1 LGHDT and CDR2 YNNKEL (reference sequence). The CDR3 has 14 residues. Trimming pared 1 base from V and 0 bases from J, leaving 5 bases between. CDR3 in amino acids: CASSQGTSTDTQYF. CDR3 nucleotides: TGTGCCAGCAGCCAAGGGACTAGCACAGATACGCAGTATTTT.

The chain couples TRBV7-2 to TRBJ2-5; tentative D call: TRBD2 (5 bases). The V gene's germline CDR1 is SGHTA and CDR2 FQGNSA. V was shortened by 0 bases and J by 7 bases, with 18 bases between the two germline ends. The CDR3 totals 16 residues. The CDR3 sequence is CASSLAGSAGAPTQYF. The CDR3 bases are TGTGCCAGCAGCTTAGCCGGGTCGGCGGGCGCCCCGACCCAGTACTTC. Full variable domain (remainder filled in from reference TRBV7-2 and TRBJ2-5): GAGVSQSPSNKVTEKGKDVELRCDPISGHTALYWYRQSLGQGLEFLIYFQGNSAPDKSGLPSDRFSAERTGGSVSTLTIQRTQQEDSAVYLCASSLAGSAGAPTQYFGPGTRLLVL.

The chain couples TRBV6-5 to TRBJ1-1, with TRBD1 identical over 11 bases. Trimming removed 4 bases from V and 2 bases from J; junction bases left unmatched: 6. Germline V gene data show CDR1 as MNHEY and CDR2 as SVGAGI. The CDR3 contains 16 residues. CDR3 amino acids: CASSSVGTGGNTEAFF. The DNA for the CDR3 is TGTGCCAGCAGTTCGGTTGGGACAGGGGGAAACACTGAAGCTTTCTTT.

This sequence joins TRBV18 and TRBJ1-5; a weak D match, TRBD1 (6 bases). This CDR3 is 14 amino acids long. The germline V gene encodes CDR1 KGHSH and CDR2 LQKENI. V was trimmed by 3 bases and J by 6 bases, leaving 12 bases between them. The CDR3 spells CASSPLGGAQPQHF. The CDR3 region has the DNA TGTGCCAGCTCACCTCTGGGGGGGGCTCAGCCCCAGCATTTT.

V gene TRBV2 combines with J gene TRBJ2-1, with D maybe TRBD1 (5 bases). V shed 7 bases and J shed 6 bases, with 25 bases lying between them. Germline V lookup: CDR1 SNHLY, CDR2 FYNNEI. The CDR3 covers 17 residues. The CDR3 DNA follows: TGTGCCAGCACTACCCCGTTTGGGGCAGCCTACTTCAATGAGCAGTTCTTC. Residues: CASTTPFGAAYFNEQFF.

This chain links TRBV6-2 or TRBV6-3 with TRBJ1-2; D call uncertain. Germline V gives CDR1 MNHEY, CDR2 SVGEGT. The CDR3 has 15 residues. The ends were cut back, 6 bases at V and 5 bases at J, with 19 bases in the middle. The DNA of the CDR3 is TGTGCCAGCAGCCCCTGGGGAACGGGAGGATATGGCTACACCTTC. Translating gives CASSPWGTGGYGYTF.

V usage is TRBV9 and J usage is TRBJ1-2; D call uncertain. The V and J ends lost 3 bases and 4 bases respectively, with 10 bases between them. Germline lookup yields CDR1 SGDLS and CDR2 YYNGEE. CDR3 length equals 13 residues. In DNA, the CDR3 is TGTGCCAGCAGCGCATCCGGGGTCTATGGCTACACCTTC. Translated: CASSASGVYGYTF. Looking up the rest from reference TRBV9 and TRBJ1-2 gives the full variable domain: DSGVTQTPKHLITATGQRVTLRCSPRSGDLSVYWYQQSLDQGLQFLIQYYNGEERAKGNILERFSAQQFPDLHSELNLSSLELGDSALYFCASSASGVYGYTFGSGTRLTVV.

This chain joins TRBV7-9 and TRBJ2-7; a possible D gene is TRBD2 (5 bases). CDR1 is SEHNR and CDR2 is FQNEAQ in the germline V gene (reference sequence). V lost 5 bases and J lost 2, with 13 bases in between. CDR3 size: 14 residues. The CDR3 DNA follows: TGTGCCAGCAGCAACTACACTAGGCCCTACGAGCAGTACTTC. Its translation: CASSNYTRPYEQYF.

This chain links TRBV7-2 with TRBJ1-2, with TRBD1 matching over 8 bases. The V gene end was trimmed by 4 bases and the J gene end by 4 bases; junction bases not matched to a gene: 2. Germline lookup yields CDR1 SGHTA and CDR2 FQGNSA. The CDR3 length is 13 residues. CDR3 region: CASSSGQGYGYTF. In nucleotides, the CDR3 is TGTGCCAGCAGCTCAGGACAGGGCTATGGCTACACCTTC. The entire variable domain, with the rest obtained from reference TRBV7-2 and TRBJ1-2, is as follows: GAGVSQSPSNKVTEKGKDVELRCDPISGHTALYWYRQSLGQGLEFLIYFQGNSAPDKSGLPSDRFSAERTGGSVSTLTIQRTQQEDSAVYLCASSSGQGYGYTFGSGTRLTVV.

The gene calls are TRBV18 and TRBJ2-1, with D unresolved. The CDR3 loop spans 13 amino acids. Germline loops: CDR1 KGHSH, CDR2 LQKENI. V was clipped by 2 bases and J by 5 bases, with 7 bases between them. Here the CDR3 reads CASSPGSNNEQFF. The CDR3 DNA is TGTGCCAGCTCACCAGGCAGTAACAATGAGCAGTTCTTC.

This chain links TRBV9 with TRBJ2-2; no clear D gene. CDR1 and CDR2 (germline): SGDLS, YYNGEE. Trimming cost V 0 bases and J 7 bases, with 4 bases left between them. The CDR3 sequence is 12 residues long. CDR3 residues: CASSVGGGELFF. The CDR3 nucleotides read TGTGCCAGCAGCGTAGGAGGCGGGGAGCTGTTTTTT.

This chain connects TRBV24-1 to TRBJ2-2; maybe TRBD1 (6 bases). Germline CDR1 is KGHDR and CDR2 is SFDVKD. The CDR3 contains 16 residues. The ends were cut back, 3 bases at V and 6 bases at J, with 16 bases in the middle. As DNA, the CDR3 is TGTGCCACCAGTGATCCGGGACACCAGAGTCCCGGGGAGCTGTTTTTT. Protein: CATSDPGHQSPGELFF.

The chain carries TRBV4-2 and TRBJ1-2; tentatively, D is TRBD1 (6 bases). Trimming stripped 0 bases from V and 5 bases from J, with 13 bases between. The CDR3 length is 15 residues. Germline V CDR1 and CDR2: LGHNA, YNFKEQ. As DNA, the CDR3 is TGTGCCAGCAGCCAAGACGACAGGCAGGGATATGGCTACACCTTC. Its protein is CASSQDDRQGYGYTF.

The V and J genes are TRBV2 and TRBJ2-7; 7 nucleotides line up with TRBD1. The germline CDR1 and CDR2 sequences are SNHLY and FYNNEI. This CDR3 is 13 amino acids long. V was pared by 8 bases and J by 6 bases, with 10 bases of the junction left unmatched. Written as DNA, the CDR3 is TGTGCCAGCCGCCGGGACAGTCAGGGCGAGCAGTACGTC. Residues: CASRRDSQGEQYV.

The chain carries TRBV5-4 and TRBJ2-1; perhaps TRBD2 as D (5 bases). Looked up from germline, CDR1 is SGHNT and CDR2 is YYREEE (reference sequence). Trimming removed 4 bases at V and 6 bases at J, with 11 bases between. This CDR3 has 13 amino acids. CDR3: CASSPRESNEQFF. CDR3 nucleotides: TGTGCCAGCAGCCCAAGGGAGTCCAATGAGCAGTTCTTC.

V gene TRBV5-1 combines with J gene TRBJ2-1; 12 positions agree with TRBD2. Germline loops: CDR1 SGHRS, CDR2 YFSETQ. The junction had 3 bases not matched to a gene; V was cut back by 0 bases and J by 8 bases. This CDR3 comprises 15 residues. CDR3 DNA: TGCGCCAGCAGCTTGGGACTAGCGGGAGTCCATGAGCAGTTCTTC. It is translated as CASSLGLAGVHEQFF.

This rearrangement joins TRBV9 to TRBJ1-1, with a possible D match to TRBD1 (5 bases). V lost 0 bases and J 3 bases, leaving 6 bases between the germline ends. The CDR3 length is 13 residues. Germline CDR1 reads SGDLS; CDR2 reads YYNGEE. CDR3 residues: CASSVGGDTEAFF. The CDR3 bases are TGTGCCAGCAGCGTAGGGGGGGACACTGAAGCTTTCTTT.

The chain combines TRBV7-9 with TRBJ2-3; 14 bases are shared with TRBD2. V shed 3 bases, J shed 1 base, and the junction held 3 bases outside the gene matches. This CDR3 comprises 17 residues. CDR1 is SEHNR and CDR2 is FQNEAQ in the germline V gene (reference sequence). DNA for the CDR3: TGTGCCAGCAGCTTGGGACTAGCGGGAGCCGGCACAGATACGCAGTATTTT. Amino acid sequence: CASSLGLAGAGTDTQYF.

The chain uses TRBV30 and TRBJ2-7; D is possibly TRBD1 (7 bases). The CDR3 has 14 residues. Trimming took 3 bases from V and 1 from J, leaving 13 bases between them. Germline V gives CDR1 GTSNPN, CDR2 SVGIG (reference sequence). CDR3 DNA sequence: TGTGCCTGGAGGGTGCAGGGGGGTTCCTACGAGCAGTACTTC. Translation gives CAWRVQGGSYEQYF.